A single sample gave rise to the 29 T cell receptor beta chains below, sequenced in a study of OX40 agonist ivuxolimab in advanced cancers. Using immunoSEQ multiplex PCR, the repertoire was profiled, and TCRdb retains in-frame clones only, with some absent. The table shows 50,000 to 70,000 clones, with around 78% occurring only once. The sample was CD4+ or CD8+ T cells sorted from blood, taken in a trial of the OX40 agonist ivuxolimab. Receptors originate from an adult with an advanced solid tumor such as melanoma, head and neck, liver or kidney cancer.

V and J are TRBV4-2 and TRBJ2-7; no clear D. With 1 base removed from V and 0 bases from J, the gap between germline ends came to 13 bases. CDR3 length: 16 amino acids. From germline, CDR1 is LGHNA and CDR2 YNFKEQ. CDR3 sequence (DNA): TGTGCCAGCAGCCAAGTAGGAAGGGATGACTCCTACGAGCAGTACTTC. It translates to CASSQVGRDDSYEQYF.

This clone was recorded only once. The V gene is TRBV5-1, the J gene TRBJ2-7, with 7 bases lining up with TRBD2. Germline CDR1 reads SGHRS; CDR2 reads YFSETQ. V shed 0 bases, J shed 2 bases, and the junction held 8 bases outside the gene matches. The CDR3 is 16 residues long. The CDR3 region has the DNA TGCGCCAGCAGCTTGGAGCCACGGGGGGTCCCCTACGAGCAGTACTTC. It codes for CASSLEPRGVPYEQYF.

CDR3 coding DNA: TGTGCCAGCTCAGGGACACCGAGCCAAGAGACCCAGTACTTC. Protein: CASSGTPSQETQYF. This chain joins TRBV18 and TRBJ2-5; tentative D call: TRBD1 (6 bases). Germline CDR1 and CDR2: KGHSH and LQKENI. V was clipped by 5 bases and J by 1 base, with 11 bases between them. CDR3 length: 14 residues.

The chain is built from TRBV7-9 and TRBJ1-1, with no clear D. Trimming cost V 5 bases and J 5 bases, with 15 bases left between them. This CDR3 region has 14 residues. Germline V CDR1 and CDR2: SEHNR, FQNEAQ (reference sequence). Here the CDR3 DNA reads TGTGCCAGCAGCACTGAGGTGTGGGGAACTGAAGCTTTCTTT. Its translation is CASSTEVWGTEAFF.

The CDR3 nucleotides read TGTGCCAGCAGCCCAGGGTTTTCAAGCGGGGGCCAAGAGACCCAGTACTTC. It encodes CASSPGFSSGGQETQYF. The chain joins TRBV4-2 to TRBJ2-5; 8 nucleotides line up with TRBD2. The germline V gene has CDR1 LGHNA and CDR2 YNFKEQ. This CDR3 is built from 17 residues. The V and J ends lost 4 bases and 1 base, in that order; junction bases with no gene match: 11.

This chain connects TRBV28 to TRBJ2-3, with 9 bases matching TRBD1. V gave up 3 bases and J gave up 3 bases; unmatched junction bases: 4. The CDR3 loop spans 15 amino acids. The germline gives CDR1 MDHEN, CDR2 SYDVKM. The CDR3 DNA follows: TGTGCCAGCAGTTTGGGGGACAGGGTGACAGATACGCAGTATTTT. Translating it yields CASSLGDRVTDTQYF.

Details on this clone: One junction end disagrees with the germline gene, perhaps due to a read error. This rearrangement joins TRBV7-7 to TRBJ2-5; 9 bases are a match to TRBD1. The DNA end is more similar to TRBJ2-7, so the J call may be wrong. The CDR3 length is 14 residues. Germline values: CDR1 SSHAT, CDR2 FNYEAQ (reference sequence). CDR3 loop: CASSLGTGPYEQYF. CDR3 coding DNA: TGTGCTAGCAGCTTAGGGACAGGGCCCTACGAGCAGTACTTC.

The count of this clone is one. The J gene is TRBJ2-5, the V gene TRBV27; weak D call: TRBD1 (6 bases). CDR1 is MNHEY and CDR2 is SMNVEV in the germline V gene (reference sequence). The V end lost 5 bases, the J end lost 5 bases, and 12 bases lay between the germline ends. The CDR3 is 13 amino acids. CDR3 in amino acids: CASSPRGGETQYF. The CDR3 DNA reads TGTGCCAGCAGTCCCAGGGGTGGGGAGACCCAGTACTTC.

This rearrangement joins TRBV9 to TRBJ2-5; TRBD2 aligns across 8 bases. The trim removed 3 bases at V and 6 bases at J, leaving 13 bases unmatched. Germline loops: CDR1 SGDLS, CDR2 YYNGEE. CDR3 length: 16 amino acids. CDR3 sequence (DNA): TGTGCCAGCAGCGCCGGGCGGGGGGCCGTTGGAAAGACCCAGTACTTC. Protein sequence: CASSAGRGAVGKTQYF.

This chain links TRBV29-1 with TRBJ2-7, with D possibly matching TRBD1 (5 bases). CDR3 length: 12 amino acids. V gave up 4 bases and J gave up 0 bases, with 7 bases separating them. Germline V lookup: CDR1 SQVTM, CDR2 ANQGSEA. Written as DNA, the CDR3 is TGCAGCGTTGGACAGACCTCCTACGAGCAGTACTTC. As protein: CSVGQTSYEQYF.

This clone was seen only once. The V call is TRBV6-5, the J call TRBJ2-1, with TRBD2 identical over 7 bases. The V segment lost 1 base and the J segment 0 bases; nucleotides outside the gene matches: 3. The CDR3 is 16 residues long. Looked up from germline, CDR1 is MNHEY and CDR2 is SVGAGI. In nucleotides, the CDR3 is TGTGCCAGCAGTTACTTTCGCGGGAGCTCCTACAATGAGCAGTTCTTC. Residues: CASSYFRGSSYNEQFF.

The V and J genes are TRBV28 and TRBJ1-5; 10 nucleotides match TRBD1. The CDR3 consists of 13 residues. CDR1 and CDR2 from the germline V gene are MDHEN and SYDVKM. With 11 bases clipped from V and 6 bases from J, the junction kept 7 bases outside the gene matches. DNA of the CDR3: TGTGCCTTAGGGACAGGGGCTTTTCAGCCCCAGCATTTT. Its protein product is CALGTGAFQPQHF.

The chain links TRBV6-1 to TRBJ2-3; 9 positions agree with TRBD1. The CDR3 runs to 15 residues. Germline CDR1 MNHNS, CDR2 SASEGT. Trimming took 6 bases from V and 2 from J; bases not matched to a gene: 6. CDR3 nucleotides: TGTGCCAGCAGCCAGGACAGGGGTTTCACAGATACGCAGTATTTT. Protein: CASSQDRGFTDTQYF.

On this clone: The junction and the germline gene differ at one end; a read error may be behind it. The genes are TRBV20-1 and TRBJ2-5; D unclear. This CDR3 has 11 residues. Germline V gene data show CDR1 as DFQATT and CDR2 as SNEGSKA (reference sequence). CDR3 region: CGALLRETQYF. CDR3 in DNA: TGCGGTGCTCTACTTCGGGAGACCCAGTACTTC.

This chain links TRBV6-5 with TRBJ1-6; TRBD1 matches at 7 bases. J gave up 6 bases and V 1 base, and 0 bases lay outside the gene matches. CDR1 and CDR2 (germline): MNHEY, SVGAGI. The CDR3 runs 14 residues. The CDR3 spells CASSYWDSNSPLHF. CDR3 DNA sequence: TGTGCCAGCAGTTACTGGGACAGTAATTCACCCCTCCACTTT.

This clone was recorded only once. CDR3 sequence (DNA): TGCAGTGCTAGGGGCGTCTACGAGCAGTACTTC. Translation: CSARGVYEQYF. The chain has TRBV20-1 and TRBJ2-7; D remains unclear. V was trimmed by 3 bases and J by 3 bases, leaving 6 bases between them. CDR3 length: 11 residues. Germline V gives CDR1 DFQATT, CDR2 SNEGSKA (reference sequence).

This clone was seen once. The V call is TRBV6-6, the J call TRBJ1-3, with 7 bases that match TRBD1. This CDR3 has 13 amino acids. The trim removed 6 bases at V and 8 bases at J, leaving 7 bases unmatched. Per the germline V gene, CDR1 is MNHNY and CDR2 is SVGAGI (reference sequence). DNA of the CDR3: TGTGCCAGCAGGGATACAGGGGAGGACACCATATATTTT. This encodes CASRDTGEDTIYF.

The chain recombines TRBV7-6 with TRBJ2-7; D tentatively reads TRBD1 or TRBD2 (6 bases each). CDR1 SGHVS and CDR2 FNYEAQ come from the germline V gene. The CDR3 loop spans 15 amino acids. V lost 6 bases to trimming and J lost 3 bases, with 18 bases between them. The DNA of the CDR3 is TGTGCCAGCAGTCGAGGGGGGAACCCCTACTACGAGCAGTACTTC. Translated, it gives CASSRGGNPYYEQYF.

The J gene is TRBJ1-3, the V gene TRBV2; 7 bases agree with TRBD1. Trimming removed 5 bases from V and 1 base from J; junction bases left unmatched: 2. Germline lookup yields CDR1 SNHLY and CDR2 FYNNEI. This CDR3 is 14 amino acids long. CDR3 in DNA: TGTGCCAGCAGTTTGGACAGGTCTGGAAACACCATATATTTT. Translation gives CASSLDRSGNTIYF.

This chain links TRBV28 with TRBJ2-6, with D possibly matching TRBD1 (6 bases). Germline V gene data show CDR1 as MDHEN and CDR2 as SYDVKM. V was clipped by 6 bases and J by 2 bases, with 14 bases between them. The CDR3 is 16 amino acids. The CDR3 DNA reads TGTGCCAGCAGAGCCAGCACAGGGACTGGGGCCAACGTCCTGACTTTC. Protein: CASRASTGTGANVLTF.

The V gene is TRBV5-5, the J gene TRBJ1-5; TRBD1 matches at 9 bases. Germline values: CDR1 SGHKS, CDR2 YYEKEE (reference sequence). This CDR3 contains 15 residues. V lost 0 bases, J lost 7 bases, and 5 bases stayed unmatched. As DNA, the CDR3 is TGTGCCAGCAGCTTGGAACAGGGGGCGAAACAGCCCCAGCATTTT. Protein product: CASSLEQGAKQPQHF.

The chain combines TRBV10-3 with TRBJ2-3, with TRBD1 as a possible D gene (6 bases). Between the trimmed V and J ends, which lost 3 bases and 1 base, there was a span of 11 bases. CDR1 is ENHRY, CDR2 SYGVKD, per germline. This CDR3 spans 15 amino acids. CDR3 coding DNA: TGTGCCATCAGTGATAGGGGACAAGGCACAGATACGCAGTATTTT. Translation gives CAISDRGQGTDTQYF.

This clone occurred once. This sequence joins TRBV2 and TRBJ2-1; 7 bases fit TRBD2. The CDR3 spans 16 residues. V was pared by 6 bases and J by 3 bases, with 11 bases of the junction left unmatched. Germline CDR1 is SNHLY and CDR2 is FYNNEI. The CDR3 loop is CASSPHGAGNYNEQFF. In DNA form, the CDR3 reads TGTGCCAGCAGCCCCCACGGAGCGGGAAACTACAATGAGCAGTTCTTC.

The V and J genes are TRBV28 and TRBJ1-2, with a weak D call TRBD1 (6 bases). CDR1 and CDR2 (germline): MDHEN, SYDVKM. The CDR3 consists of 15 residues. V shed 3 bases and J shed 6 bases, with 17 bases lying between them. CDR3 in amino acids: CASSFPVGQSNGYTF. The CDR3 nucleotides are TGTGCCAGCAGTTTTCCGGTAGGACAGTCAAATGGCTACACCTTC.

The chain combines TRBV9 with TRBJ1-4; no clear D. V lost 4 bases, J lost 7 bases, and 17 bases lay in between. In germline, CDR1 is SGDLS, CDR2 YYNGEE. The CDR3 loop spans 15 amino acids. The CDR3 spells CASSSRPESREKLFF. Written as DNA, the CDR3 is TGTGCCAGCAGCTCGCGACCCGAATCGCGTGAAAAACTGTTTTTT.

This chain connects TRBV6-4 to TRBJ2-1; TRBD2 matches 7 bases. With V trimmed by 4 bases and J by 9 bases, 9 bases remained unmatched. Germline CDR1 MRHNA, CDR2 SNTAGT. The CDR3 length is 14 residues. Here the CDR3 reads CASSVQGEGLEQFF. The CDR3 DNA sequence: TGTGCCAGCAGTGTGCAAGGGGAGGGCCTTGAGCAGTTCTTC.

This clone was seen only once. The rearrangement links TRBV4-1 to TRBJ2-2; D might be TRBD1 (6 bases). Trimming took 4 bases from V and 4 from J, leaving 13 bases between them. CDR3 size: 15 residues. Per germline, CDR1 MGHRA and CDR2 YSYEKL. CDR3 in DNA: TGCGCCAGCAGCCGCCGGACAGATAGCACCGGGGAGCTGTTTTTT. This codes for CASSRRTDSTGELFF.

For the CDR3, the DNA is TGTGCCAGTAGCCCCCGTGAAGGTCGAGAGCTGTTTTTT. Translation: CASSPREGRELFF. The chain carries TRBV19 and TRBJ2-2; D remains ambiguous. The germline V gene encodes CDR1 LNHDA and CDR2 SQIVND (reference sequence). The CDR3 runs to 13 residues. Trimming cost V 6 bases and J 11 bases, with 16 bases left between them.

The CDR3, as DNA: TGTGCCAGCACAGGGGTTGACTCACCCCTCCACTTT. Translation gives CASTGVDSPLHF. V usage is TRBV6-9 and J usage is TRBJ1-6, with D possibly matching TRBD1 (6 bases). In germline, CDR1 is MNHGY, CDR2 SVAAGI. V lost 7 bases to trimming and J lost 10 bases, with 11 bases between them. This CDR3 is 12 amino acids long.